A selection of T cell receptor beta chains follows, all from one sample in a study of T cells in Graves' hyperthyroidism and ophthalmopathy. TCRdb used MiXCR to reprocess the multiplex PCR reads, holding one entry per CDR3 protein. In the table there are a few hundred thousand distinct CDR3 sequences, 17% of which are singletons. The sequencing input was blood. Receptor source: a woman aged 18-29 years with Graves' ophthalmopathy. Both conserved end residues are part of each CDR3. A D gene is named only where the DNA matches it firmly. Rows give clone size only sometimes, using once, few, many, or a class for an expanded clone.

d_gene,abundance,v_gene,j_gene,CDR3aa,CDR3nt
TRBD1,many,TRBV12-3/TRBV12-4,TRBJ2-2,CASRRGQPGELFF,TGTGCCAGCAGGAGGGGACAGCCCGGGGAGCTGTTTTTT
NA,NA,TRBV20-1,TRBJ2-4,CSARARVVNIQYF,TGCAGTGCTAGGGCCAGGGTAGTAAACATTCAGTACTTC
NA,few,TRBV4-2,TRBJ2-1,CASSQEDRAHQFF,TGTGCCAGCAGCCAAGAGGACCGGGCCCACCAGTTCTTC
NA,many,TRBV3-1,TRBJ2-1,CASSQEMSSYNEQFF,TGTGCCAGCAGCCAAGAGATGAGCTCCTACAATGAGCAGTTCTTC
NA,NA,TRBV19,TRBJ1-5,CASSIVSGDQPQHF,TGTGCCAGTAGTATCGTATCCGGGGATCAGCCCCAGCATTTT
TRBD2,many,TRBV5-1,TRBJ2-5,CASSFGLAEETQYF,TGCGCCAGCAGCTTCGGACTAGCGGAAGAGACCCAGTACTTC
TRBD1,few,TRBV30,TRBJ1-2,CAWSWENPGQGVYGYTF,TGTGCCTGGAGCTGGGAGAATCCGGGACAGGGGGTCTATGGCTACACCTTC
NA,many,TRBV9,TRBJ1-5,CASSVGGDSNQPQHF,TGTGCCAGCAGCGTTGGGGGAGATAGCAATCAGCCCCAGCATTTT
TRBD2,few,TRBV7-9,TRBJ2-1,CASSNSGSAVDEQFF,TGTGCCAGCAGCAATAGCGGGAGCGCCGTAGATGAGCAGTTCTTC
TRBD2,many,TRBV28,TRBJ2-3,CASSFPPWTSWTDTQYF,TGTGCCAGCAGTTTCCCTCCCTGGACTAGTTGGACAGATACGCAGTATTTT
NA,many,TRBV7-3,TRBJ2-1,CASSFGSGRGNEQFF,TGTGCCAGCAGCTTCGGTAGCGGCCGAGGGAATGAGCAGTTCTTC
NA,few,TRBV19,TRBJ2-1,CASSIFGGGNNEQFF,TGTGCCAGTAGTATTTTTGGAGGGGGGAACAATGAGCAGTTCTTC
NA,few,TRBV20-1,TRBJ1-5,CSALRDGNSNQPQHF,TGCAGTGCTCTCCGGGACGGCAATAGCAATCAGCCCCAGCATTTT
TRBD1,many,TRBV28,TRBJ1-3,CASSLSLPRQGPGNTIYF,TGTGCCAGCAGTTTATCCCTTCCCAGACAGGGGCCAGGAAACACCATATATTTT
NA,many,TRBV7-8,TRBJ2-4,CASRPQGRKNIQYF,TGTGCCAGCAGGCCCCAGGGGAGGAAAAACATTCAGTACTTC